This TCR beta chain was sequenced for a study of blood T cell repertoires in COVID-19. Germline values: CDR1 GTSNPN, CDR2 SVGIG (reference sequence). This CDR3 spans 13 amino acids. Trimming at V came to 4 bases and at J to 5 bases, leaving 3 bases not matched to a gene. This table comes from immunoSEQ multiplex PCR, and its TCRdb copy is limited to in-frame clones, with some not included. The data contain about 49,000 clones, about 85% of them singletons. The TCR comes from a man aged 35 to 55 with active COVID-19. Sequences were obtained from peripheral blood. The chain carries TRBV30 and TRBJ1-5; 9 bases match TRBD1. The DNA for the CDR3 is TGTGCCTGGACGACAGGGGGTGATCAGCCCCAGCATTTT. Translated: CAWTTGGDQPQHF. Combining the CDR3 with reference TRBV30 and TRBJ1-5 gives the whole variable domain SQTIHQWPATLVQPVGSPLSLECTVEGTSNPNLYWYRQAAGRGLQLLFYSVGIGQISSEVPQNLSASRPQDRQFILSSKKLLLSDSGFYLCAWTTGGDQPQHFGDGTRLSIL.